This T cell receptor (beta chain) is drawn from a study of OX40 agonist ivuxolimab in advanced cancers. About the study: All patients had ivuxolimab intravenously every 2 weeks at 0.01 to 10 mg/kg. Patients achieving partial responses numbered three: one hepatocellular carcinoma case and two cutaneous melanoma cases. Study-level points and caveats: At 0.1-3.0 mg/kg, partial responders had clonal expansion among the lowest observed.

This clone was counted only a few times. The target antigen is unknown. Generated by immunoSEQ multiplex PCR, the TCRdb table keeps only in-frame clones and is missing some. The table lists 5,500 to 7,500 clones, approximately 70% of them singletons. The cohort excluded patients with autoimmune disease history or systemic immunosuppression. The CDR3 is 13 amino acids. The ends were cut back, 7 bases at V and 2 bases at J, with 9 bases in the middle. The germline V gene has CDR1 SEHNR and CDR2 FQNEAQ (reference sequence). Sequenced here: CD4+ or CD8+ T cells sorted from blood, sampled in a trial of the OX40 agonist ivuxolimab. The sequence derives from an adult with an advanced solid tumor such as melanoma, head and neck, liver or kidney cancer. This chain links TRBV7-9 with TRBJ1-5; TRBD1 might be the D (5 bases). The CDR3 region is CASTQGGNQPQHF. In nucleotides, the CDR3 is TGTGCCAGCACTCAGGGCGGCAATCAGCCCCAGCATTTT.